This T cell receptor beta chain appears in the sequencing data of a study of T cells in Graves' hyperthyroidism and ophthalmopathy. CDR1 and CDR2 (germline): SGHRS, YFSETQ. V dropped 4 bases and J dropped 6 bases, with 17 bases sitting between them. The length of the CDR3 is 15 residues. Amplified TCR beta CDR3 regions came from RNA transcripts. The HTBI set primed first-round TCR CDR3 RT-PCR. From the multiplex PCR reads, TCRdb called clonotypes with MiXCR, one entry per CDR3 protein. Of 730,000 or so distinct CDR3 sequences listed, about 17% are singletons. The hyperthyroidism patients had all been newly diagnosed, and their disease duration was under 2 months. Their ages ranged from 18 to 65 years. Diagnosing involved the use of clinical symptoms, serum thyroxine and TRAb, thyroid ultrasound and orbital computed tomography. The PBMCs studied were ones that came from approximately 9.9 ml fresh peripheral blood.

This clonotype was seen at least ten times. Sequenced input: blood. This TCR was sampled from a woman between 50 and 59 years old with Graves' hyperthyroidism that later progressed to Graves' ophthalmopathy. V gene TRBV5-1 combines with J gene TRBJ2-1; tentatively, D is TRBD1 (5 bases). CDR3 nucleotide sequence: TGCGCCAGCAGCCCGGCAGGGATGAGTCCCAATGAGCAGTTCTTC. This encodes CASSPAGMSPNEQFF.